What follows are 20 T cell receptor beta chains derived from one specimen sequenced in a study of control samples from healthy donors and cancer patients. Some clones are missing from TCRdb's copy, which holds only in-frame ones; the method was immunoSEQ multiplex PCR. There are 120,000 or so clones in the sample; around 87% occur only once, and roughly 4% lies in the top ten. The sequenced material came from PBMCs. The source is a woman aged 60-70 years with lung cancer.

As DNA, the CDR3 is TGTGCCACCAGTGAGCCGACAGTGAGCAATCAGCCCCAGCATTTT. It translates to CATSEPTVSNQPQHF. This chain connects TRBV24-1 to TRBJ1-5, with D possibly matching TRBD1 (5 bases). Germline loops: CDR1 KGHDR, CDR2 SFDVKD. There are 15 residues in the CDR3. Trimming pared 4 bases from V and 1 base from J, leaving 10 bases between.

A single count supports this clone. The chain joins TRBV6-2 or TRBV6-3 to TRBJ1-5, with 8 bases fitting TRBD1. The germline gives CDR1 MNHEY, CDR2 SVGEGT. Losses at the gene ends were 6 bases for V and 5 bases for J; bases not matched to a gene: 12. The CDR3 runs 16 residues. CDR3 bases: TGTGCCAGCAGCCCTCTCGGACAGGGCCAGGATCAGCCCCAGCATTTT. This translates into CASSPLGQGQDQPQHF.

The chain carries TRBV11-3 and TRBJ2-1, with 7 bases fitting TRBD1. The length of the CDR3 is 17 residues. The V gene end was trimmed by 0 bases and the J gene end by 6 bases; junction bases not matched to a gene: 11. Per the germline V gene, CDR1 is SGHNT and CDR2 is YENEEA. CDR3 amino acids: CASSLEGHRGLSNEQFF. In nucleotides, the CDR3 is TGTGCCAGCAGCTTAGAGGGTCACAGGGGATTAAGCAATGAGCAGTTCTTC.

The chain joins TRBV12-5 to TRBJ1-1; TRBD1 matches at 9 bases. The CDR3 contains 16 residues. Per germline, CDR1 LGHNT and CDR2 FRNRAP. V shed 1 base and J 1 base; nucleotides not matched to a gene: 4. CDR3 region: CASGLGGQGGNTEAFF. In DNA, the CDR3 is TGTGCTAGTGGTTTGGGGGGACAGGGAGGGAACACTGAAGCTTTCTTT.

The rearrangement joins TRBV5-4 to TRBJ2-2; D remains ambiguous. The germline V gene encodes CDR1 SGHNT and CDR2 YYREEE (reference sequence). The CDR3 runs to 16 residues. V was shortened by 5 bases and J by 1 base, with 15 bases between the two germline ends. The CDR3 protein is CASRVSGSLNTGELFF. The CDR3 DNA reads TGTGCCAGCAGGGTCTCGGGCTCGTTGAACACCGGGGAGCTGTTTTTT.

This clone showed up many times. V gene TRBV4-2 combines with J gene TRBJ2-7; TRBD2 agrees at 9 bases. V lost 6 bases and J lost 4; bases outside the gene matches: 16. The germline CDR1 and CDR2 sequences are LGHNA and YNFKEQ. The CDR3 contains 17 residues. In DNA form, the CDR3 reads TGTGCCAGCAGTTCGAGACGGGGCGGGAGGGCCGGTTACGAGCAGTACTTC. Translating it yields CASSSRRGGRAGYEQYF.

In DNA, the CDR3 is TGCGCCAGCAGCGGAACAGGGGGCTCTGGAAACACCATATATTTT. Protein: CASSGTGGSGNTIYF. This chain joins TRBV5-1 and TRBJ1-3; TRBD1 aligns across 8 bases. Germline V gene sequence: CDR1 SGHRS, CDR2 YFSETQ. After removal of 4 bases from V and 0 bases from J, the junction contained 3 bases not matched to a gene. This CDR3 has 15 residues.

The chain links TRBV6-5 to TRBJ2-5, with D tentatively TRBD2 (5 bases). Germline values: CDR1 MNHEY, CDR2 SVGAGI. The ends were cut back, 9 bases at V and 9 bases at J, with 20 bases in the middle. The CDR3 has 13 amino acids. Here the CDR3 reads CASDRAIKRAQYF. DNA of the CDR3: TGTGCCAGTGACCGGGCCATAAAGAGGGCCCAGTACTTC.

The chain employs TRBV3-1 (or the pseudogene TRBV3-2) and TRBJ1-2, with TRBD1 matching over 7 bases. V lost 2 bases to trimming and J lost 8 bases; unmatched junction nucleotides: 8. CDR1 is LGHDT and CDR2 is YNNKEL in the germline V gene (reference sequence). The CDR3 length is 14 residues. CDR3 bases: TGTGCCAGCAGCCAAACAGGGGTCGGGGAGGGCTACACCTTC. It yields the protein CASSQTGVGEGYTF.

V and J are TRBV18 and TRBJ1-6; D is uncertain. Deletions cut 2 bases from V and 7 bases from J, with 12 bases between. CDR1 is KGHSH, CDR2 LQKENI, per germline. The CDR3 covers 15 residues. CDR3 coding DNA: TGTGCCAGCTCACCAGAGGCCGGGTGGAATTCACCCCTCCACTTT. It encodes CASSPEAGWNSPLHF.

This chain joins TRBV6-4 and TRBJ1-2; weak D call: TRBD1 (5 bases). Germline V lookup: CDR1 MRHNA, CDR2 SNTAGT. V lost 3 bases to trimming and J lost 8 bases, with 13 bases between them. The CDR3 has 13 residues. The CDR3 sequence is CASSEGQGRGYTF. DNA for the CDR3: TGTGCCAGCAGTGAGGGGCAGGGACGAGGCTACACCTTC.

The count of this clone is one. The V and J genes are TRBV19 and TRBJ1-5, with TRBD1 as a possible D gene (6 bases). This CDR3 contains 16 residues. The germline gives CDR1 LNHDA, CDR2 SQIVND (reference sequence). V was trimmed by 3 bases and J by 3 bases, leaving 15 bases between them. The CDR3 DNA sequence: TGTGCCAGTAGTATTACGGATGGACAGTACAATCAGCCCCAGCATTTT. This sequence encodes CASSITDGQYNQPQHF.

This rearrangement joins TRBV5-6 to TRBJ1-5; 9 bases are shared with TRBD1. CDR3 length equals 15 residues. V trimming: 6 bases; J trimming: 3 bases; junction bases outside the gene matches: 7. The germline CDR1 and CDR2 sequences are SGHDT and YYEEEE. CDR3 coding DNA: TGTGCCAGCACCAAAACAGGGGGCGTCAATCAGCCCCAGCATTTT. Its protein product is CASTKTGGVNQPQHF.

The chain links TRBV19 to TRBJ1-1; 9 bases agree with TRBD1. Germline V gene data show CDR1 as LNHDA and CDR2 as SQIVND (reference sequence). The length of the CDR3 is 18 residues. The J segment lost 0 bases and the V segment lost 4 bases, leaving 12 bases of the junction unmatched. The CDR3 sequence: CASSTGTGTSHMNTEAFF. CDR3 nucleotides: TGTGCCAGTAGTACCGGGACAGGGACCTCCCACATGAACACTGAAGCTTTCTTT. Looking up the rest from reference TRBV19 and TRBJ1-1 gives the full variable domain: DGGITQSPKYLFRKEGQNVTLSCEQNLNHDAMYWYRQDPGQGLRLIYYSQIVNDFQKGDIAEGYSVSREKKESFPLTVTSAQKNPTAFYLCASSTGTGTSHMNTEAFFGQGTRLTVV.

Here the CDR3 reads CASSITGVNTEAFF. The CDR3 DNA is TGTGCCAGTAGTATAACAGGGGTTAACACTGAAGCTTTCTTT. The chain uses TRBV19 and TRBJ1-1; TRBD1 aligns across 7 bases. Germline V CDR1 and CDR2: LNHDA, SQIVND (reference sequence). V lost 2 bases and J lost 2; bases outside the gene matches: 2. The CDR3 contains 14 residues.

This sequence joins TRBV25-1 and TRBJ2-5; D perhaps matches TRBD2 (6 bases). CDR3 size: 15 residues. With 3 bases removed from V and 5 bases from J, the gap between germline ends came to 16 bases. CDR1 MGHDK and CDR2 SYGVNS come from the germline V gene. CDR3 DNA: TGTGCCAGCAGTGACTCTACCAGGGACTGGGAGACCCAGTACTTC. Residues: CASSDSTRDWETQYF.

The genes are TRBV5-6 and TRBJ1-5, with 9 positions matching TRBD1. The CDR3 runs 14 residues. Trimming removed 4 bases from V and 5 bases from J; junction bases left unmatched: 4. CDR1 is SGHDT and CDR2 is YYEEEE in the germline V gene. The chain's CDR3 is CASSRGQGYQPQHF. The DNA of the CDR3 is TGTGCCAGCAGCCGGGGACAGGGCTATCAGCCCCAGCATTTT.

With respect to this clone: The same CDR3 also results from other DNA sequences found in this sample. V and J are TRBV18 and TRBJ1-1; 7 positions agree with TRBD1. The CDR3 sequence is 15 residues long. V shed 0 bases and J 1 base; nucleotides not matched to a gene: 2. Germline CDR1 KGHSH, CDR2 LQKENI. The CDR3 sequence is CASSPPGTANTEAFF. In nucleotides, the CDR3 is TGTGCCAGCTCACCACCAGGGACAGCGAACACTGAAGCTTTCTTT.

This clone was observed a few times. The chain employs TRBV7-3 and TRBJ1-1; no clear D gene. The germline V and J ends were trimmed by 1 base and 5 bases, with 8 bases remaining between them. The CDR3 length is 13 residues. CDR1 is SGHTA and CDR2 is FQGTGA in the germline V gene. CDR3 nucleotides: TGTGCCAGCAGCTTAAACGGAGGGACTGAAGCTTTCTTT. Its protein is CASSLNGGTEAFF.

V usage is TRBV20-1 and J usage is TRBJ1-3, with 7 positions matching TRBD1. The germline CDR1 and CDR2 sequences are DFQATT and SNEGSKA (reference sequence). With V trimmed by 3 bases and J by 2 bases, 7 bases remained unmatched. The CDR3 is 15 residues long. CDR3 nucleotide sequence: TGCAGTGCTAGTGAGACAGGGTCGGCTGGAAACACCATATATTTT. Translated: CSASETGSAGNTIYF.